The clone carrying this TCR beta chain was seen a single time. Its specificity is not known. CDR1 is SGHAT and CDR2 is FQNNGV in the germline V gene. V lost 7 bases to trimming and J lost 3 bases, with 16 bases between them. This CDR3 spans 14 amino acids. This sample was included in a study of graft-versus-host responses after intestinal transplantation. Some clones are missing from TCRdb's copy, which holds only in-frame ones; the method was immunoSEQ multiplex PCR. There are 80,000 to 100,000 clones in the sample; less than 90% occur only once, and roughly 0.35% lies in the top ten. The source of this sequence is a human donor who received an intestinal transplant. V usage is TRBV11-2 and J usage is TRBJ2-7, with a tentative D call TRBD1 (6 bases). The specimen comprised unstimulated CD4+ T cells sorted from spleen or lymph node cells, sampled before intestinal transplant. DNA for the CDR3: TGTGCCAGCACGCCGACAGGTAATTTCTACGAGCAGTACTTC. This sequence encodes CASTPTGNFYEQYF.